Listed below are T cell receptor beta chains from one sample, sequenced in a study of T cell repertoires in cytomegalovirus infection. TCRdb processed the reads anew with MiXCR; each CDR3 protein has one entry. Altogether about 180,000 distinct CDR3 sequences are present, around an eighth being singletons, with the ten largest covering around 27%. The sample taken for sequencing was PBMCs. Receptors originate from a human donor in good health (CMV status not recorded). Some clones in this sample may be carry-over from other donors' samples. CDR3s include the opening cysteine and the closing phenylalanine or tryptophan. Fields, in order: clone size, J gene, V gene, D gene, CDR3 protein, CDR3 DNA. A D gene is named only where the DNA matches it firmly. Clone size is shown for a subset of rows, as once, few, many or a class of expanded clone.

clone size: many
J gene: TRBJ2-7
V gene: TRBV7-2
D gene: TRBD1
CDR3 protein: CASSRPGQLSYEQYF
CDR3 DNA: TGTGCCAGCAGCCGCCCGGGACAGCTTTCCTACGAGCAGTACTTC

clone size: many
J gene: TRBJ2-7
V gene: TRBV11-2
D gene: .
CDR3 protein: CASSARRQDYEQYF
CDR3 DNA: TGTGCCAGCAGCGCCAGACGACAGGACTACGAGCAGTACTTC

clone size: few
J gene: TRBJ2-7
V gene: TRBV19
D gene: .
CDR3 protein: CASSWGRGRSYEQYF
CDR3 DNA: TGTGCCAGTTCGTGGGGGCGCGGGCGCTCCTACGAGCAGTACTTC

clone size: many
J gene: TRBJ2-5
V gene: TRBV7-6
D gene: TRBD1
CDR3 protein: CASTVGQQETQYF
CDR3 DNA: TGTGCCAGCACCGTGGGACAGCAAGAGACCCAGTACTTC

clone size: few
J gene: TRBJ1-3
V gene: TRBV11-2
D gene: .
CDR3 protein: CASSLKPSGNTIYF
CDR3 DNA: TGTGCCAGCAGCCTGAAGCCCTCTGGAAACACCATATATTTT

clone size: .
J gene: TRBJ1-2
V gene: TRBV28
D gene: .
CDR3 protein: CASSLPGLYYGYTF
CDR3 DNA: TGTGCCAGCAGTCTTCCGGGACTTTACTATGGCTACACCTTC

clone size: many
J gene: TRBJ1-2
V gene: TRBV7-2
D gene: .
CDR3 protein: CASSFPWRRANYGYTF
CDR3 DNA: TGTGCCAGCAGCTTCCCGTGGCGCAGGGCGAACTATGGCTACACCTTC

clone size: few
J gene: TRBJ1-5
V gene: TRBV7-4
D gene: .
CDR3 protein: CASSSSGKEPQHF
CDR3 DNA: TGTGCCAGCAGCTCATCAGGGAAAGAGCCCCAGCATTTT

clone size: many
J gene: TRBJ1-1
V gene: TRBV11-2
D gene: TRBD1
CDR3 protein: CASSRDRGQGVAFF
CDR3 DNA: TGTGCCAGCAGTCGGGACAGGGGCCAGGGAGTAGCTTTCTTT

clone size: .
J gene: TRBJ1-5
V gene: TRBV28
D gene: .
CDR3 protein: CASTETENQPQHF
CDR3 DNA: TGTGCCAGCACCGAGACAGAAAATCAGCCCCAGCATTTT

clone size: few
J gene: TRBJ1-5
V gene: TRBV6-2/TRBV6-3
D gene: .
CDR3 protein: CASTTGNSNQPQHF
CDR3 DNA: TGTGCCAGCACCACAGGGAATAGCAATCAGCCCCAGCATTTT

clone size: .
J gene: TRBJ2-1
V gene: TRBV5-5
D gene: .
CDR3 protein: CASSWKSTPGDRQFF
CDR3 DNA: TGTGCCAGCAGCTGGAAGAGCACTCCCGGGGATAGGCAGTTCTTC

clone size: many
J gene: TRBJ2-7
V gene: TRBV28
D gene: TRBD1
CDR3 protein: CASTRQGTYEQYF
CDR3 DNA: TGTGCCAGCACCCGACAGGGGACCTACGAGCAGTACTTC

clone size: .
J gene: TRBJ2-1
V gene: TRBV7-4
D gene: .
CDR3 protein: CASITTVGVTYNEQFF
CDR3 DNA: TGTGCCAGCATCACAACGGTAGGGGTCACCTACAATGAGCAGTTCTTC

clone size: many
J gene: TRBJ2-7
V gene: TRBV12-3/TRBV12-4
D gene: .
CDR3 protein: CASSFTPTDSYEQYF
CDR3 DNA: TGTGCCAGCAGTTTCACTCCGACGGACTCCTACGAGCAGTACTTC

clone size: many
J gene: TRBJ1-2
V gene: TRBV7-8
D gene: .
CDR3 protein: CASSSEGGLTWSSYGYTF
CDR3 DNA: TGTGCCAGCAGCTCCGAAGGGGGGTTAACTTGGTCTAGCTATGGCTACACCTTC

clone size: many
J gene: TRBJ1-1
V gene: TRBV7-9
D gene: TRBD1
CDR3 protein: CASSLGNRGPYMNTEAFF
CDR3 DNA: TGTGCCAGCAGCTTAGGTAACAGGGGGCCCTACATGAACACTGAAGCTTTCTTT

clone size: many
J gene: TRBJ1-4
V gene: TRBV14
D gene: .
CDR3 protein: CASSPRQNPNEKLFF
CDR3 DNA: TGTGCCAGCAGCCCTCGACAGAATCCTAATGAAAAACTGTTTTTT

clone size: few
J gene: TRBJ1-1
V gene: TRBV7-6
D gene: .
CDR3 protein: CASSSGEGTEAFF
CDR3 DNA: TGTGCCAGCAGTTCGGGGGAAGGCACTGAAGCTTTCTTT

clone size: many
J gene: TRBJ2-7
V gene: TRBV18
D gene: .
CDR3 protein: CASSPKKEYYEQYF
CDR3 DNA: TGTGCCAGCTCACCAAAGAAGGAATACTACGAGCAGTACTTC

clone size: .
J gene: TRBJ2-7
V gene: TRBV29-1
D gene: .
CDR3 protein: CSVEGENQSYEQYF
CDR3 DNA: TGCAGCGTTGAAGGCGAAAACCAATCCTACGAGCAGTACTTC

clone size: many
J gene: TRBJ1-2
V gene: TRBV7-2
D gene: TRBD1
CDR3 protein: CASSRDSLGGTYGYTF
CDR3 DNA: TGTGCCAGCTCCCGGGACAGCCTTGGGGGCACCTATGGCTACACCTTC